This T cell receptor (beta chain) originates from a study of blood T cell repertoires in COVID-19. Sequenced by immunoSEQ multiplex PCR; TCRdb stores in-frame clones only, minus some. Of 300,000 to 350,000 clones listed, 65% to 90% are singletons. The trim removed 6 bases at V and 7 bases at J, leaving 8 bases unmatched. Germline CDR1 SNHLY, CDR2 FYNNEI. CDR3 size: 15 residues. Enrollees, 18 to 89 years old, lived in some 24 US areas. Researchers sorted participants into cohorts using their self-reported clinical history. Sequencing was carried out using PBMCs or T cells enriched from blood (not recorded which). The sequence was obtained from a woman aged 40 to 50 with acute COVID-19. This chain uses TRBV2 with TRBJ1-6; 8 bases match TRBD1. The CDR3 DNA reads TGTGCCAGCAGATCCGGACAGGGCAGGAATTCACCCCTCCACTTT. As protein: CASRSGQGRNSPLHF.